This paragraph reports one T cell receptor (beta chain). The entry originates in a study of blood T cell repertoires in COVID-19. Study at large: Samples of COVID-19 (acute and convalescent) were obtained from the United States, Italy and Spain. Sources were T cells, B-cell-depleted T cells, or PBMCs; the material itself was cDNA or gDNA.

In Seattle, patients joined the study during active infection and were tracked longitudinally. In the study's own analysis: Amplification of reference gene primers provided the estimated nucleated cell counts. Libraries were prepared by immunoSEQ multiplex PCR; TCRdb keeps only in-frame clonotypes and omits some of them. That table supplies the V and J calls and clone size; D and trimming were determined from the DNA. This sample yields about 76,000 clones, of which 80% to 90% are seen a single time; 11% belongs to the top ten. Trimming removed 0 bases at V and 4 bases at J, with 13 bases between. This CDR3 has 15 amino acids. The germline V gene encodes CDR1 SGHRS and CDR2 YFSETQ.

The sequence came from a man between 60 and 75 years old with COVID-19, enrolled during active disease. Sequencing was performed on peripheral blood. V gene TRBV5-1 combines with J gene TRBJ1-1; D ambiguous. As DNA, the CDR3 is TGCGCCAGCAGCTTGGTTGGAGGGTCGGCCACTGAAGCTTTCTTT. It codes for CASSLVGGSATEAFF.